A selection of T cell receptor beta chains follows, all from one sample in a study of somatic mutations in cytotoxic T cells in rheumatoid arthritis. Some clones are missing from TCRdb's copy, which holds only in-frame ones; the method was immunoSEQ multiplex PCR. The sample yields about 12,000 clones, roughly four fifths seen once. Sequences were obtained from CD8+ T cells sorted from blood. Every receptor here comes from a woman aged 55-70 years in good health. Both conserved end residues are trimmed from each CDR3. Only part of the rows carry a size: once, few, many, or a class if the clone is expanded.

TRBV6-1	-	13	ASTYVEGWNEKLF
TRBV2	medium-sized	13	ASSEFQGSNGELF
TRBV29-1	-	11	SVEGGTGVGYT
TRBV5-6	-	15	ASSQYSTGFVGNTIY
TRBV25-1	few	10	ASSLNSYEQY
TRBV13	-	13	ASSSGQGPGNTIY
TRBV2	-	12	ASQSIQGGNEQF
TRBV18	-	11	ASSPTRGETQY
TRBV30	-	12	AWSSGADQETQY
TRBV27	-	13	ASSLAAGGSGEQF
TRBV19	-	12	ASSPPNAGVQQF
TRBV13	-	13	ASSHWTGADYGYT
TRBV2	-	15	ASSEALGQGITDTQY
TRBV18	-	12	ASSSGQSSYEQY
TRBV7-9	-	14	ASSLGGGGYNSPLH
TRBV2	few	14	AGSGTGWATNEKLF
TRBV2	once	12	ASSAMDTQETQY
TRBV14	-	12	ASSQDRSQNIQY
TRBV5-6	-	11	ASSLVAGETQY
TRBV9	-	13	ASSVGGLAGDEQF
TRBV10-1	-	13	ARPIWDRERETQY
TRBV9	-	13	ASSVAGVRDNEQF
TRBV18	-	13	ASSPEDTPQETQY
TRBV25-1	-	10	ASSFLTDTQY
TRBV29-1	-	14	SVGGGGAQPQETQY
TRBV15	-	13	ATSAHRAEREKLF
TRBV29-1	-	12	SYKQGRNAGELF
TRBV7-8	-	12	ASSVNEGNQPQH
TRBV27	-	12	ASSPSGSNQPQH
TRBV28	-	13	ASAEDRGPNQPQH
TRBV27	once	11	ATHLGGSDTQY
TRBV9	-	12	ASSVDDRGETQY
TRBV7-9	-	11	ASGTSVAGELF
TRBV28	-	13	ASSLGSGGYNEQF
TRBV7-9	-	15	ASSFPSGGGFTDTQY
TRBV7-8	once	12	ASSVTGGADIQY
TRBV25-1	-	13	ASSDSQGPYGEQF
TRBV9	-	13	ASSVTGTGGNEQY